This TCR beta chain comes out of a study of OX40 agonist ivuxolimab in advanced cancers. Study-wide results and caveats: Which antigen the expanded peripheral T cells recognized is unknown. Expanded clones were, on average, more numerous in CD8+ T cells than in CD4+.

Germline CDR1 is SSHAT and CDR2 is FNYEAQ (reference sequence). The CDR3 length is 15 residues. Trimming cost V 2 bases and J 5 bases, with 15 bases left between them. As to this clone: What it binds is not known.

Autoimmune disease history or systemic immunosuppression excluded patients. Sampling of blood occurred at baseline, cycle 4 day 1, and cycle 7 day 1. Produced via immunoSEQ multiplex PCR; TCRdb's table is partial and in-frame only. The sample has approximately 74,000 clones, over 60% seen once. The starting material was CD4+ or CD8+ T cells sorted from blood, obtained in a trial of the OX40 agonist ivuxolimab. The TCR comes from an adult with an advanced solid tumor such as melanoma, head and neck, liver or kidney cancer. The chain employs TRBV7-7 and TRBJ2-5; D is perhaps TRBD2 (6 bases). The CDR3 nucleotides are TGTGCCAGCAGCTTATCCGGGACTCAGTCGGAGACCCAGTACTTC. It encodes CASSLSGTQSETQYF.